This T cell receptor (beta chain) was captured in a study of blood T cells in healthy people across ages. Study-level findings and limits: In long-lived donors, naive CD4+ cell counts and diversity exceeded those of aged donors.

Alongside a J-beta primer mix, a sample-barcoded 5' primer served in a second PCR lasting roughly 6 to 11 cycles. TCRdb analysed the 5' RACE reads with MiXCR anew, one entry per CDR3 protein. The repertoire holds about 400,000 distinct CDR3 sequences, with about 55% as singletons. Per germline, CDR1 SGHTA and CDR2 FQGNSA. The trim removed 3 bases at V and 7 bases at J, leaving 6 bases unmatched. CDR3 size: 16 residues. In the case of this clonotype: Its specificity is unknown.

Input material: blood. The TCR comes from a man aged 55 to 70 in good health. The chain couples TRBV7-2 to TRBJ2-1; 13 bases match TRBD2. CDR3 region: CASSFPLAGGQNEQFF. For the CDR3, the DNA is TGTGCCAGCAGCTTTCCACTAGCGGGGGGGCAGAATGAGCAGTTCTTC.